One TCR beta chain is described in this entry. This sample stems from a study of blood T cell repertoires in COVID-19. Germline values: CDR1 KGHDR, CDR2 SFDVKD. The V gene lost 9 bases and the J gene lost 8 bases, with 22 bases spanning the gap. This CDR3 has 15 amino acids. Original data processing: From reference gene primer amplification, estimates of nucleated cell counts were derived. Using immunoSEQ multiplex PCR, the repertoire was profiled, and TCRdb retains in-frame clones only, with some absent. V and J calls and clone size are given by that table; D and trimming were obtained from the DNA. The sample consists of 30,000 to 40,000 clones, approximately 87% of them appearing once.

The specimen was peripheral blood. The chain recombines TRBV24-1 with TRBJ2-1; D may be TRBD2 (6 bases). The clonotype originates from a man older than 75 with active COVID-19. In nucleotides, the CDR3 is TGTGCCACCTCCCGTGCTGGGACTGCGACGGATGAGCAGTTCTTC. This gives the protein CATSRAGTATDEQFF.